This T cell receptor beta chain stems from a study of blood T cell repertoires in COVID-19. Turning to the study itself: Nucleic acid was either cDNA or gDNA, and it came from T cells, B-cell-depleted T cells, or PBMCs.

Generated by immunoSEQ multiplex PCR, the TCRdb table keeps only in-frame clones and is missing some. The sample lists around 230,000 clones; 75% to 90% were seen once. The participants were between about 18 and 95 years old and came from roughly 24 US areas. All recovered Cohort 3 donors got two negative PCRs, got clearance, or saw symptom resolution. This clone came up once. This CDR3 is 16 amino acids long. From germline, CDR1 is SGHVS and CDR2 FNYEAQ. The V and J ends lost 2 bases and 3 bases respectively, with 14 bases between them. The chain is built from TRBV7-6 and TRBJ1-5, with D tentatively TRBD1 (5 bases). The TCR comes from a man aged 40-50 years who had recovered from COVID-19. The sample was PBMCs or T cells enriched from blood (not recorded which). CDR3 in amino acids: CASSLIFGTANQPQHF. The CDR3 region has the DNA TGTGCCAGCAGCTTAATTTTTGGGACTGCCAATCAGCCCCAGCATTTT.